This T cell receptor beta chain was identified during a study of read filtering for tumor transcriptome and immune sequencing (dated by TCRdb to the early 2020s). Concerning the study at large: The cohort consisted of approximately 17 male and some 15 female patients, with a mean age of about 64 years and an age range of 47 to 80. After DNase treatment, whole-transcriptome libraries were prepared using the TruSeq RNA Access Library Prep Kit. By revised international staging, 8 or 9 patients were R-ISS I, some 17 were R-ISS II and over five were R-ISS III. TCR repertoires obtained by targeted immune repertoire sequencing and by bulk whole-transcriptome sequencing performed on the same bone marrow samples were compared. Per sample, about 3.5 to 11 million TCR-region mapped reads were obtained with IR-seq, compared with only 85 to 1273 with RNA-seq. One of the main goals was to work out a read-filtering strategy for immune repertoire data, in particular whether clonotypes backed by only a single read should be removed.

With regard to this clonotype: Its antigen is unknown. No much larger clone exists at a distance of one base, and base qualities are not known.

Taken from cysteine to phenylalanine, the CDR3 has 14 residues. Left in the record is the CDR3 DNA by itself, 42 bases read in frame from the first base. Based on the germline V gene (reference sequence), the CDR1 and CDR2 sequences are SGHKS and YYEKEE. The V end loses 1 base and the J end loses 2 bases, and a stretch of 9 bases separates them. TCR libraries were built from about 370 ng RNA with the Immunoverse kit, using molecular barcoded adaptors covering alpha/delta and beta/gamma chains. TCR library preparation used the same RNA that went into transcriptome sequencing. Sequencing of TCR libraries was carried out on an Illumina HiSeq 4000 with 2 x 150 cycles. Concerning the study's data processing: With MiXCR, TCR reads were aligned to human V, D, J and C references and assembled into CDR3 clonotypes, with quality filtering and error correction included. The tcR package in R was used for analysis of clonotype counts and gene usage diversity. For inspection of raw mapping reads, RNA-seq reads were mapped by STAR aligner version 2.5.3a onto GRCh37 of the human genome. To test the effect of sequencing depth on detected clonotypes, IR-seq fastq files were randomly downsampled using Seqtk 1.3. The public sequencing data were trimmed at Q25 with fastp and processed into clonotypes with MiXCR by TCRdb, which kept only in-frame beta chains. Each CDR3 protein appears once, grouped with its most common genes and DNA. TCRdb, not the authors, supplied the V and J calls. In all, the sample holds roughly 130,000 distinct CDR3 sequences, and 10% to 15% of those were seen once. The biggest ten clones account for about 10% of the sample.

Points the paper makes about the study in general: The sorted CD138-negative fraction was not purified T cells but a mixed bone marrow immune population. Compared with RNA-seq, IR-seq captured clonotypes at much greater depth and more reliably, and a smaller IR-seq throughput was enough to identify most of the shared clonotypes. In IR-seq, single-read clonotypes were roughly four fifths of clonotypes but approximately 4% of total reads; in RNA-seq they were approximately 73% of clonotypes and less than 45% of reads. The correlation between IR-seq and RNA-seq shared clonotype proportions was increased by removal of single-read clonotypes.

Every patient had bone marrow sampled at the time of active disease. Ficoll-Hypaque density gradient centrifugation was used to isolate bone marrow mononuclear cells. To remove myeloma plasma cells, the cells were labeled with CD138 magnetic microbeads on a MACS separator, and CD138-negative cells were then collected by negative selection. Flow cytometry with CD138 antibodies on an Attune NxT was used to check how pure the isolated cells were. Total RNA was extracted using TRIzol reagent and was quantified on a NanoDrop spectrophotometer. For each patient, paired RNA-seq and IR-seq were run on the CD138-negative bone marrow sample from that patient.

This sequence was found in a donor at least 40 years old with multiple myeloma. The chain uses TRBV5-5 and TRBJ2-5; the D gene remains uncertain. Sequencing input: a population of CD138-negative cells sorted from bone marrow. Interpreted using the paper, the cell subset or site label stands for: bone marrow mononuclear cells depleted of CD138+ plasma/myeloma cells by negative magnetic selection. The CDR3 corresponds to CASSLSSPQETQYF. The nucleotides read TGTGCCAGCAGCTTGAGTAGCCCACAAGAGACCCAGTACTTC.